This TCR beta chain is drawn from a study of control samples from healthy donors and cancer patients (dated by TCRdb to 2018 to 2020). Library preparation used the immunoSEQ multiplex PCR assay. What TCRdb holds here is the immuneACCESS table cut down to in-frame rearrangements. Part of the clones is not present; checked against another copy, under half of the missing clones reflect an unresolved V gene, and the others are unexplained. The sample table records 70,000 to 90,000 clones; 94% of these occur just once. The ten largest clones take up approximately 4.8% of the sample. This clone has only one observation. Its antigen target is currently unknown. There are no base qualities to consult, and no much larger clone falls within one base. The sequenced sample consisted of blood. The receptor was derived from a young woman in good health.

The CDR3 region: CATSRVRSGETQYF. The nucleotide sequence reads TGTGCCACCAGCAGAGTGAGATCGGGGGAGACCCAGTACTTC. In this chain, TRBV15 is recombined with TRBJ2-5; the D segment could be TRBD2, given 5 matching bases. The CDR3 numbers 14 residues from cysteine through phenylalanine. Only CDR3 DNA remains: 42 bases, in frame from the first base. The germline V gene (reference sequence) supplies CDR1 LNHNV and CDR2 YYDKDF. V drops 1 base and J drops 5 bases, leaving 11 bases in between.